One and the same sample provided the 16 T cell receptor beta chains below, sequenced in a study of blood T cell repertoires in COVID-19. Profiling relied on immunoSEQ multiplex PCR, and the TCRdb table lists in-frame clones only, not all of them. The repertoire consists of 120,000 to 150,000 clones, with 75% to 90% occurring once and the leading ten covering under 15%. The specimen was peripheral blood. Source of these receptors: a man between 18 and 29 years old with COVID-19, enrolled during active disease.

The V gene is TRBV27, the J gene TRBJ1-6, with 9 bases identical to TRBD1. The CDR3 has 15 residues. Germline V gene data show CDR1 as MNHEY and CDR2 as SMNVEV (reference sequence). V trimming: 6 bases; J trimming: 8 bases; junction bases outside the gene matches: 8. This CDR3 is CASRHRGPVYSPLHF. The CDR3 coding sequence is TGTGCCAGCAGACACAGGGGGCCTGTTTATTCACCCCTCCACTTT.

As DNA, the CDR3 is TGTGCCAGCAGCTCGGGAACCGGGGAGCTGTTTTTT. This encodes CASSSGTGELFF. V usage is TRBV11-2 and J usage is TRBJ2-2; weak D call: TRBD2 (5 bases). Germline V gives CDR1 SGHAT, CDR2 FQNNGV. This CDR3 has 12 amino acids. V gave up 4 bases and J gave up 5 bases, with 5 bases separating them.

The chain links TRBV19 to TRBJ2-1, with 10 bases identical to TRBD2. The CDR3 sequence is 16 residues long. The V gene's germline CDR1 is LNHDA and CDR2 SQIVND (reference sequence). V was clipped by 6 bases and J by 9 bases; unmatched bases: 14. The CDR3 region has the DNA TGTGCCAGTAGCGCCTCCATGGGACTAGCGATCGGTGAGCAGTTCTTC. Residues: CASSASMGLAIGEQFF.

V usage is TRBV7-9 and J usage is TRBJ2-7, with unresolved D. The CDR3 is 12 residues long. V dropped 2 bases and J dropped 5 bases, with 7 bases sitting between them. The germline V gene encodes CDR1 SEHNR and CDR2 FQNEAQ (reference sequence). The CDR3, as DNA: TGTGCCAGCAGCTTATCCCCAAACGAGCAGTACTTC. Amino acid sequence: CASSLSPNEQYF.

J is TRBJ2-7 and V is TRBV4-1, with a tentative D call TRBD2 (7 bases). The CDR3 contains 16 residues. Germline V gene data show CDR1 as MGHRA and CDR2 as YSYEKL. V lost 4 bases, J lost 8 bases, and 24 bases lay in between. CDR3: CASSPTWGGAIFQQYF. The CDR3 nucleotides are TGCGCCAGCAGCCCGACGTGGGGGGGGGCGATTTTTCAGCAGTACTTC.

This clone has only one observation. The chain's CDR3 is CAISEGDTNYGYTF. The DNA of the CDR3 is TGTGCCATCAGTGAAGGTGACACTAACTATGGCTACACCTTC. J is TRBJ1-2 and V is TRBV10-3; D gene unclear. Looked up from germline, CDR1 is ENHRY and CDR2 is SYGVKD. Trimming took off 3 bases at V and 0 bases at J, with 8 bases between the two ends. There are 14 residues in the CDR3.

The V gene is TRBV5-1, the J gene TRBJ1-6; 7 bases are a match to TRBD1. V was pared by 0 bases and J by 10 bases, with 7 bases of the junction left unmatched. The length of the CDR3 is 15 residues. Germline CDR1 SGHRS, CDR2 YFSETQ. The CDR3 DNA sequence: TGCGCCAGCAGCTTGGGACAGGGATTTTCCTCACCCCTCCACTTT. This gives the protein CASSLGQGFSSPLHF.

The chain couples TRBV3-1 (or the pseudogene TRBV3-2) to TRBJ2-7; the D gene is possibly TRBD1 (5 bases). Looked up from germline, CDR1 is LGHDT and CDR2 is YNNKEL (reference sequence). V lost 1 base to trimming and J lost 0 bases, with 19 bases between them. This CDR3 has 18 amino acids. CDR3 sequence reads: CASSQVPWTIPSSYEQYF. CDR3 nucleotides: TGTGCCAGCAGCCAAGTCCCCTGGACAATCCCGAGCTCCTACGAGCAGTACTTC.

The chain uses TRBV19 and TRBJ1-2; no reliable D call. This CDR3 comprises 14 residues. The germline gives CDR1 LNHDA, CDR2 SQIVND (reference sequence). Deletions cut 0 bases from V and 9 bases from J, with 14 bases between. The CDR3 DNA follows: TGTGCCAGTAGTATAGATGGCCAGGATTATCGCTACACCTTC. Translating gives CASSIDGQDYRYTF.

The chain recombines TRBV6-5 with TRBJ1-1; D not resolved. The CDR3 spans 13 residues. Germline CDR1 is MNHEY and CDR2 is SVGAGI. Trimming left V 3 bases short and J 3 bases short, with 8 bases between. DNA of the CDR3: TGTGCCAGCAGTTATGGAGGCCACACTGAAGCTTTCTTT. Encoded protein: CASSYGGHTEAFF.

This clone was picked up a small number of times. This chain uses TRBV7-2 with TRBJ2-7; D possibly corresponds to TRBD1 (6 bases). The length of the CDR3 is 13 residues. Germline assignment: CDR1 SGHTA and CDR2 FQGNSA. V was shortened by 5 bases and J by 3 bases, with 11 bases between the two germline ends. The CDR3 sequence is CASSQLRGYEQYF. CDR3 bases: TGTGCCAGCAGCCAACTCAGGGGCTACGAGCAGTACTTC.

The V gene is TRBV9, the J gene TRBJ1-2; tentative D call: TRBD1 (5 bases). The CDR3 totals 10 residues. Trimming cost V 7 bases and J 8 bases, with 9 bases left between them. Germline CDR1 is SGDLS and CDR2 is YYNGEE. DNA of the CDR3: TGTGCCAGCGCGGGGCGCGGCTACACCTTC. Amino acids: CASAGRGYTF.

This clone has a handful of counts. V is TRBV7-3 and J is TRBJ1-3; D is uncertain. The V end lost 5 bases, the J end lost 2 bases, and 10 bases lay between the germline ends. From germline, CDR1 is SGHTA and CDR2 FQGTGA. This CDR3 spans 14 amino acids. The CDR3 coding sequence is TGTGCCAGCAGCCTAGGCGTCGCTGGAAACACCATATATTTT. Translation: CASSLGVAGNTIYF.

The V call is TRBV5-4, the J call TRBJ2-2, with D possibly TRBD1 on 6 matching bases. Germline lookup yields CDR1 SGHNT and CDR2 YYREEE (reference sequence). There are 15 residues in the CDR3. With 0 bases removed from V and 2 bases from J, the gap between germline ends came to 8 bases. The CDR3 region is CASSLDRVNTGELFF. The CDR3 bases are TGTGCCAGCAGCTTGGACAGGGTTAACACCGGGGAGCTGTTTTTT.

This chain links TRBV28 with TRBJ2-1, with D uncertain. The CDR3 is made up of 13 amino acids. V was pared by 5 bases and J by 1 base, with 6 bases between. CDR1 and CDR2 from the germline V gene are MDHEN and SYDVKM. CDR3 protein: CASSPLSYNEQFF. The CDR3 DNA sequence: TGTGCCAGCAGTCCCCTATCCTACAATGAGCAGTTCTTC.

The J gene is TRBJ2-2, the V gene TRBV10-1, with 7 positions matching TRBD1. CDR1 and CDR2 from the germline V gene are WNHNN and SYGVQD (reference sequence). This CDR3 contains 14 residues. The junction had 4 bases not matched to a gene; V was cut back by 6 bases and J by 3 bases. CDR3 loop: CASRRGQDTGELFF. CDR3 nucleotide sequence: TGCGCCAGCAGAAGGGGGCAGGACACCGGGGAGCTGTTTTTT.